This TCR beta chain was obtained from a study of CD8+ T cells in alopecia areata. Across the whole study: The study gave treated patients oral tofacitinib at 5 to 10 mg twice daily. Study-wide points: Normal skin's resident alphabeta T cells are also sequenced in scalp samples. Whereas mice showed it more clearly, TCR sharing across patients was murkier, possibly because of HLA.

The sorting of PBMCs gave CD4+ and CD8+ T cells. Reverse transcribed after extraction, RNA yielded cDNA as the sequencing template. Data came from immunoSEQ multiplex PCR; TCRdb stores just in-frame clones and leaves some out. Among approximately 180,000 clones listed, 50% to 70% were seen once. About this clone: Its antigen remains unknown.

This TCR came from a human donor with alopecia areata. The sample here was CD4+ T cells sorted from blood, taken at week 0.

CDR3 DNA sequence: TGCAGCGTTGAACGGAAGACCCAGTACTTC. Residues: CSVERKTQYF. The chain joins TRBV29-1 to TRBJ2-5; unclear D gene. The CDR3 is 10 residues long. V was pared by 2 bases and J by 6 bases, with 4 bases between. The germline V gene encodes CDR1 SQVTM and CDR2 ANQGSEA. The whole variable domain, remainder taken from reference TRBV29-1 and TRBJ2-5, is SAVISQKPSRDICQRGTSLTIQCQVDSQVTMMFWYRQQPGQSLTLIATANQGSEATYESGFVIDKFPISRPNLTFSTLTVSNMSPEDSSIYLCSVERKTQYFGPGTRLLVL.